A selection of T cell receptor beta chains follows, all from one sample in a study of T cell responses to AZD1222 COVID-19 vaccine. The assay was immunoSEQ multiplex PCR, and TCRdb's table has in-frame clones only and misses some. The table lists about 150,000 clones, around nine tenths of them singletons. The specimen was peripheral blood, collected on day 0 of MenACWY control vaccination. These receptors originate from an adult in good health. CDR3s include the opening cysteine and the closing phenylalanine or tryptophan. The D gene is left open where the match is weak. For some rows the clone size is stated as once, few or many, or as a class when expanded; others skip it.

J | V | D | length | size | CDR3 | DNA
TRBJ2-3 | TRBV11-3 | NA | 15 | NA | CASSLAGEVTDTQYF | TGTGCCAGCAGCTTAGCGGGAGAGGTGACAGATACGCAGTATTTT
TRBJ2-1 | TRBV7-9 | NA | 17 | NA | CASSPKDPGSRYNEQFF | TGTGCCAGCAGCCCCAAGGACCCGGGATCCAGGTACAATGAGCAGTTCTTC
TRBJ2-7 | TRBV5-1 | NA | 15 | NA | CASSWAPGTFGEQYF | TGCGCCAGCAGCTGGGCCCCCGGGACATTTGGCGAGCAGTACTTC
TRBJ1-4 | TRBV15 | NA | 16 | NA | CATSIQATRANEKLFF | TGTGCCACCAGCATCCAGGCGACGAGAGCTAATGAAAAACTGTTTTTT
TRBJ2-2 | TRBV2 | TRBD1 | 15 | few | CASSVRGGGTGELFF | TGTGCCAGCAGTGTTAGAGGGGGCGGCACCGGGGAGCTGTTTTTT
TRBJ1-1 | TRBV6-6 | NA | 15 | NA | CASSYRVGVNTEAFF | TGTGCCAGCAGTTACAGGGTAGGGGTAAATACTGAAGCTTTCTTT
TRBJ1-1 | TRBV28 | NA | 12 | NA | CASSLLNTEAFF | TGTGCCAGCAGTTTACTGAACACTGAAGCTTTCTTT
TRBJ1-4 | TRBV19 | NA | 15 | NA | CASRKTSAGNEKLFF | TGTGCCAGTAGGAAAACCTCGGCGGGTAATGAAAAACTGTTTTTT
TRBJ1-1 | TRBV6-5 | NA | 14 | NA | CASSSEGANTEAFF | TGTGCCAGCAGTTCGGAAGGGGCGAACACTGAAGCTTTCTTT
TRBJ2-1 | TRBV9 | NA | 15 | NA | CASSGGQSSYNEQFF | TGTGCCAGCAGCGGTGGACAGAGCTCCTACAATGAGCAGTTCTTC
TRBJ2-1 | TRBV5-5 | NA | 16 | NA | CASSLALGGSYNEQFF | TGTGCCAGCAGCTTGGCCCTGGGGGGCTCCTACAATGAGCAGTTCTTC
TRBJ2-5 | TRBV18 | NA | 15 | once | CASSPLDSLQETQYF | TGTGCCAGCTCACCACTGGACAGCCTCCAAGAGACCCAGTACTTC
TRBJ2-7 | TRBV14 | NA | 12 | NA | CASSQSMVEQYF | TGTGCCAGCAGCCAATCAATGGTCGAGCAGTACTTC
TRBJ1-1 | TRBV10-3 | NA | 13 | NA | CAISEGGNTEAFF | TGTGCCATCAGTGAAGGTGGCAACACTGAAGCTTTCTTT
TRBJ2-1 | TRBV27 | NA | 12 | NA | CASKSSYNEQFF | TGTGCCAGCAAGAGCTCCTACAATGAGCAGTTCTTC
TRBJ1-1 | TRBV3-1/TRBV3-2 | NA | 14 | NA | CASNKAALNTEAFF | TGTGCCAGCAATAAAGCGGCCCTGAACACTGAAGCTTTCTTT
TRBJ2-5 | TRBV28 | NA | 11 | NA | CASSLRGDQYF | TGTGCCAGCAGTCTCCGCGGGGACCAGTACTTC
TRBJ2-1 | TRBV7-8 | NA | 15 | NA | CASSLGLALVYEQFF | TGTGCCAGCAGCTTAGGGCTAGCGTTAGTGTATGAGCAGTTCTTC
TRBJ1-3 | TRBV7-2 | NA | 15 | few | CASSLEGLRGNTIYF | TGTGCCAGCAGCTTAGAAGGCCTCCGGGGAAACACCATATATTTT
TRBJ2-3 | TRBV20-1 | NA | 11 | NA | CSARAPDTQYF | TGCAGTGCTAGGGCCCCGGATACGCAGTATTTT
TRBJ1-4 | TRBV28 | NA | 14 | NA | CASYSARYNEKLFF | TGTGCCAGCTACTCGGCCAGATATAATGAAAAACTGTTTTTT
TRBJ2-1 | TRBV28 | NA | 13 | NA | CASSSPSNHEQFF | TGTGCCAGCAGTTCTCCGAGTAATCATGAGCAGTTCTTC
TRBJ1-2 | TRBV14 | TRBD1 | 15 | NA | CASSHGDRGRGGYTF | TGTGCCAGCAGCCATGGGGACAGGGGGCGAGGTGGCTACACCTTC
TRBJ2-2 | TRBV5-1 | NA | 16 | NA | CASSFLDRLSTGELFF | TGCGCCAGCAGCTTCCTTGACAGGTTAAGCACCGGGGAGCTGTTTTTT
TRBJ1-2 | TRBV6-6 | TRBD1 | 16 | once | CASSSRDRVESHGYTF | TGTGCCAGCAGTAGCCGGGACAGGGTGGAGTCGCATGGCTACACCTTC
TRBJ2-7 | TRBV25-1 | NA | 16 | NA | CASSDPGTQGQYEQYF | TGTGCCAGCAGTGATCCCGGGACCCAGGGGCAGTACGAGCAGTACTTC
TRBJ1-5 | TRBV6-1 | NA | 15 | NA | CASSETHSGRQPQHF | TGTGCCAGCAGTGAGACACACTCAGGTCGTCAGCCCCAGCATTTT